This T cell receptor beta chain originates from a study of Graves' ophthalmopathy and Graves' hyperthyroidism. Study-level background: Ahead of any treatment, peripheral blood was obtained at the initial diagnosis. Findings and limits, study-wide: Clonotypes were expanded in thyroid at above 0.001 frequency, and most also appeared in blood.

Many counts were recorded for this clonotype. Its antigen is not identified. Exclusion applied to patients with other autoimmune diseases, uncontrolled infections, pregnancy or lactation. Diagnosis relied on clinical symptoms, serum thyroxine, TRAb, thyroid ultrasound and orbital computed tomography. Germline CDR1 is DFQATT and CDR2 is SNEGSKA (reference sequence). The CDR3 has 13 amino acids. Trimming removed 5 bases at V and 6 bases at J, with 17 bases between. Investigators amplified TCR beta CDR3 regions from RNA transcripts. HTBI primers primed a first-round RT-PCR, and a second-round multiplex PCR followed. TCRdb ran MiXCR on the multiplex PCR reads and lists one entry per CDR3 protein. Among roughly 350,000 distinct CDR3 sequences, about 18% were seen once, and the ten largest hold roughly 2.6%.

V usage is TRBV20-1 and J usage is TRBJ2-7; D tentatively fits TRBD1 or TRBD2 (5 bases each). The specimen sequenced was peripheral blood. This receptor was identified in an adult woman with stable Graves' hyperthyroidism. The DNA of the CDR3 is TGCAGTGCTCCTAGGGGAGTCGGAGGCGAGCAGTACTTC. This translates into CSAPRGVGGEQYF.